Given below is one TCR beta chain in context. Its antigen is currently not known. No base quality values were provided; no much bigger clone lies one nucleotide off. Amplification of TCR beta CDR3 regions was carried out from RNA transcripts. The TCR CDR3 was subjected to a first round of RT-PCR using the HTBI primer set and the Qiagen OneStep RT-PCR kit. The libraries were constructed in a second round of multiplex PCR and then size-selected and purified. Paired-end sequencing of the libraries was performed with 100 bp reads on an Illumina HiSeq2000. Processing in the source paper ran as follows. Raw data were processed with SOAPnuke, discarding reads with adapters, uncalled bases, mean Phred below 15, or no exact constant-primer or identifier match. COPE v1.2.5 was used to merge high-quality paired reads, and clonotypes were defined as unique nucleotide sequences. Clonotypes were aligned to IMGT TRBV, TRBD and TRBJ reference segments using MiTCR v1.1. The analysis was restricted to V-J combinations with a frequency above 0.0001, which together covered approximately 99% of the repertoires. A TCS score was defined as the ratio between F50 (clonal expansion) and ExV (chaos), using BLOSUM62-based TCRdist between CDR3 peptides within each V-J. Welch's t-statistics and random forest reduced 450 to 600 V-J features to roughly 13, which were used in a naive Bayes classifier (R e1071). The raw public data were reprocessed by TCRdb itself: fastp quality trimming at Q25, MiXCR clonotype calling, in-frame beta chains only. Each entry merges the rows of one CDR3 protein and shows their most common DNA and genes. None of the V and J calls come from the authors' own analysis; TCRdb made them. For this sample there are about 640,000 distinct CDR3 sequences; under 25% appear just once. The top ten clones comprise 30% to 40% of the sample.

The data stem from a study of T cells in Graves' hyperthyroidism and ophthalmopathy (dated by TCRdb to between 2017 and 2020). In terms of the full investigation: Peripheral blood was sampled at the time of initial diagnosis, prior to any treatment. To identify TCR V-J signatures that set the groups apart, the researchers used a discovery cohort of more than 95 patients, made up of around 40 with Graves' ophthalmopathy and around 58 with stable Graves' hyperthyroidism. An independent validation cohort of about 19 hyperthyroidism patients and 17 patients who later progressed to ophthalmopathy tested prospective prediction of ophthalmopathy. For training and testing, the 100 or so patients in the discovery cohort were randomly divided in a 7:3 ratio. The study also compared thyroid tissue and blood T-cell repertoires from a handful of Graves' hyperthyroidism patients. Following sampling, methimazole starting at 30 mg daily was given to hyperthyroidism patients, and high-dose intravenous methylprednisolone was given to ophthalmopathy patients. According to the paper, TCR Vbeta CDR3 sequencing was carried out on around 140 peripheral blood samples, which came from 40 to 45 ophthalmopathy, under 80 hyperthyroidism and 17 progressor patients. The paper as a whole reports these results and caveats: In cross-validation, a model built on a 13 V-J signature told ophthalmopathy apart from stable hyperthyroidism with approximately 90% sensitivity and roughly 82% specificity, and in testing the same model reached 80%/75%. Most expanded thyroid clonotypes (frequency above 0.001) were also detected in blood, suggesting blood repertoires may reflect thyroid immune responses. In validation, the model predicted progression to ophthalmopathy with approximately 71% sensitivity and roughly 72% specificity, a median of around 6.6 months before onset. No statistical method was used to fix the sample size in advance, and group allocation was not hidden from the investigators.

Ophthalmopathy patients had moderately to severely active disease, with a Clinical Activity Score of 3 or more, a NOSPECS grade of 4 or more, and a disease duration of less than 3 months. Any patient with an uncontrolled infection, another autoimmune disease, pregnancy or lactation was excluded. Diagnoses were based on clinical symptoms, serum thyroxine and TRAb, thyroid ultrasound and orbital computed tomography. PBMCs were isolated from about 10 ml of fresh peripheral blood by Ficoll-Paque density gradient centrifugation. Total RNA was extracted using Trizol reagent, and RNA quality was assessed on an Agilent 2100 Bioanalyzer. From the germline V gene, CDR1 is SGHVS and CDR2 is FQNEAQ. V is trimmed back by 2 bases and J by 0 bases, and the junction contains 9 bases that no gene match accounts for. Its CDR3 holds 18 amino acids, cysteine through phenylalanine. Only the CDR3 DNA is retained, 54 bases long and in frame from the first base.

Sample: blood. The TCR was taken from a young man with Graves' ophthalmopathy. The V and J segments used are TRBV7-8 and TRBJ2-3, and 9 junction bases match TRBD2. The DNA sequence reads TGTGCCAGCAGCTTACACCGCGGGAGGGGTTCTAGCACAGATACGCAGTATTTT. Translated, this is CASSLHRGRGSSTDTQYF.